This TCR beta chain was observed in a study of CD8+ T cells in alopecia areata. Treatment of the sample: oral pan-JAK inhibitor, 5-10 mg twice daily. Overall study results and limits: Unlike in mice, where it was clearer, TCR sharing across patients was less clear, possibly HLA-related.

RNA extraction was followed by reverse transcription into cDNA, which acted as the sequencing template. Profiled with immunoSEQ multiplex PCR; TCRdb holds only in-frame clones, not every one. This table has around 99,000 clones, 84% appearing once. Worth noting for this clone: As yet, its antigen is unknown.

V was pared by 4 bases and J by 4 bases, with 12 bases of the junction left unmatched. CDR1 and CDR2 (germline): MGHRA, YSYEKL. The CDR3 covers 16 residues. This specimen was CD8+ T cells sorted from blood, taken at week 24, from a patient treated with tofacitinib. The sequence was obtained from a human donor with alopecia areata. The chain combines TRBV4-1 with TRBJ1-1; 7 bases are shared with TRBD1. CDR3 in amino acids: CASSPGGAGGGTEAFF. As DNA, the CDR3 is TGCGCCAGCAGCCCCGGTGGGGCAGGGGGGGGCACTGAAGCTTTCTTT.